This is a list of T cell receptor beta chains from one sample in a study of T cells in Graves' hyperthyroidism and ophthalmopathy. One entry per CDR3 protein results from TCRdb running MiXCR on the multiplex PCR reads. The sample carries about 760,000 distinct CDR3 sequences, roughly 32% recorded once. Sequencing used blood. These receptors all come from a woman in her forties with Graves' hyperthyroidism. The conserved cysteine and the conserved F or W are not part of the CDR3 here.

V gene: TRBV6-5; J gene: TRBJ2-7; CDR3 protein: ASASGDEQY
V gene: TRBV20-1; J gene: TRBJ2-5; CDR3 protein: SARDPSEETQY
V gene: TRBV20-1; J gene: TRBJ1-4; CDR3 protein: SAPEAFGDRGTGEKLF
V gene: TRBV4-1; J gene: TRBJ1-6; CDR3 protein: ASSTPEPTYNSPLH
V gene: TRBV6-2/TRBV6-3; J gene: TRBJ1-4; CDR3 protein: ASSPGDEKLF
V gene: TRBV16; J gene: TRBJ1-2; CDR3 protein: ASRYDRYRGTGYGYT
V gene: TRBV6-1; J gene: TRBJ1-4; CDR3 protein: ASSELVGLTKKLF
V gene: TRBV29-1; J gene: TRBJ1-1; CDR3 protein: SVIRDTEAF
V gene: TRBV7-9; J gene: TRBJ2-5; CDR3 protein: ASGGGGAGETQY
V gene: TRBV25-1; J gene: TRBJ2-5; CDR3 protein: ASKMGAETQY
V gene: TRBV7-2; J gene: TRBJ2-7; CDR3 protein: ASSLWAGGVYEQY
V gene: TRBV24-1; J gene: TRBJ2-2; CDR3 protein: ATRRKQDDTGELF
V gene: TRBV19; J gene: TRBJ1-2; CDR3 protein: ASSISGFLGYT
V gene: TRBV6-6; J gene: TRBJ1-1; CDR3 protein: ASSRADIEAF
V gene: TRBV10-3; J gene: TRBJ2-5; CDR3 protein: AIQRRGDEETQY
V gene: TRBV28; J gene: TRBJ1-3; CDR3 protein: ASSLYPSSGNTIY
V gene: TRBV19; J gene: TRBJ1-5; CDR3 protein: ASTTGGIYQPQH
V gene: TRBV7-3; J gene: TRBJ1-2; CDR3 protein: ASSLAGGGGGYT
V gene: TRBV7-9; J gene: TRBJ2-5; CDR3 protein: AITPQRGNRETQY
V gene: TRBV20-1; J gene: TRBJ2-2; CDR3 protein: SARLTSGELF
V gene: TRBV2; J gene: TRBJ1-4; CDR3 protein: ASSGSPGTNKKLF
V gene: TRBV7-2; J gene: TRBJ2-5; CDR3 protein: ASSSRDRGSAETQY
V gene: TRBV7-2; J gene: TRBJ1-1; CDR3 protein: ASSLTGQGLDTEAF
V gene: TRBV5-4; J gene: TRBJ1-6; CDR3 protein: ASSGYGGSDSPLH
V gene: TRBV7-9; J gene: TRBJ2-7; CDR3 protein: ASSPATHEQC
V gene: TRBV29-1; J gene: TRBJ1-5; CDR3 protein: SVGQGRQPQH
V gene: TRBV3-1; J gene: TRBJ1-2; CDR3 protein: ASSQTEIGYT
V gene: TRBV19; J gene: TRBJ2-3; CDR3 protein: ASSIRWGDTQY
V gene: TRBV19; J gene: TRBJ1-5; CDR3 protein: ASSMGQGGQPQH
V gene: TRBV7-2; J gene: TRBJ1-1; CDR3 protein: ASSLGTGWTEAF
V gene: TRBV5-1; J gene: TRBJ1-1; CDR3 protein: ASSLGTGGNTEAF
V gene: TRBV7-2; J gene: TRBJ1-2; CDR3 protein: TSSAEPSFDGYT
V gene: TRBV6-6; J gene: TRBJ1-3; CDR3 protein: ASSYSAGAGNTIY
V gene: TRBV29-1; J gene: TRBJ1-3; CDR3 protein: SSRDRAYSGNTIY
V gene: TRBV25-1; J gene: TRBJ2-7; CDR3 protein: ASSTGGTGGTYEQY
V gene: TRBV20-1; J gene: TRBJ2-5; CDR3 protein: SASSPGQGETQY
V gene: TRBV7-2; J gene: -; CDR3 protein: ASSFGANEQF
V gene: TRBV6-5; J gene: TRBJ1-5; CDR3 protein: ASSPGTGGQPQH
V gene: TRBV7-6; J gene: TRBJ1-6; CDR3 protein: ASSPGRRGPLH
V gene: TRBV29-1; J gene: TRBJ1-2; CDR3 protein: SVLSQGGSEVYGYT
V gene: TRBV5-1; J gene: TRBJ2-7; CDR3 protein: ASSPSQGGPYEQY
V gene: TRBV27; J gene: TRBJ1-2; CDR3 protein: ASSFNRENYGYT
V gene: TRBV5-1; J gene: TRBJ2-3; CDR3 protein: ASSLGQGPDTQY
V gene: TRBV5-1; J gene: TRBJ1-3; CDR3 protein: ASSRYSAGNTIY
V gene: TRBV6-7; J gene: TRBJ1-3; CDR3 protein: ASTGQPETLSGNTIY
V gene: TRBV7-9; J gene: TRBJ2-5; CDR3 protein: ASSIYPLKVETQY
V gene: TRBV7-2; J gene: TRBJ2-5; CDR3 protein: ASSLWTSGATSRETQY
V gene: TRBV20-1; J gene: TRBJ2-2; CDR3 protein: SAVAGAMTGELF
V gene: TRBV2; J gene: TRBJ1-6; CDR3 protein: ASSVRGVLNSPLH
V gene: TRBV11-2; J gene: TRBJ1-2; CDR3 protein: ASSQRTGTNYGYT